The rows below give T cell receptor beta chains drawn from one sample of a study of T cells in Graves' hyperthyroidism and ophthalmopathy. TCRdb re-derived calls from the multiplex PCR reads in MiXCR, one entry per CDR3 protein. The repertoire includes approximately 610,000 distinct CDR3 sequences, under 15% of them detected once, and 3.5% to 4.5% sits in the top ten. The sample taken for sequencing was blood. The source is a middle-aged woman with Graves' ophthalmopathy. The conserved cysteine and the conserved F or W are not part of the CDR3 here. Fields, in order: J gene, V gene, CDR3 protein.

TRBJ1-2	TRBV6-4	ASSHERDSYLINYGYT
TRBJ1-1	TRBV6-5	ASSYTGTGTTTF
TRBJ1-5	TRBV18	ASSPENGGNQPQH
TRBJ2-5	TRBV4-2	ASSQDGGRETQY
TRBJ2-2	TRBV19	ASSFPGLAGANTGELF
TRBJ1-1	TRBV19	ASSAVGRNTEAF
TRBJ2-2	TRBV13	ASDRRLSSGRLF
TRBJ2-2	TRBV7-3	ASSLPSGNGELF
TRBJ2-5	TRBV2	ASRKTSGNQETQY
TRBJ1-2	TRBV10-3	AISDSYYGYT
TRBJ2-5	TRBV7-2	ASSPARGETQY
TRBJ2-7	TRBV10-3	AISGTGYVQY
TRBJ2-7	TRBV20-1	SATSSYEQY
TRBJ1-2	TRBV12-3/TRBV12-4	AIFRQGAYGYT
TRBJ2-2	TRBV20-1	SAPNPLNTGELF
TRBJ1-1	TRBV12-3/TRBV12-4	ASSLRGLYAF
TRBJ1-1	TRBV29-1	SAKVAEAF
TRBJ2-7	TRBV6-1	ASTPGTGVSEQY
TRBJ1-1	TRBV19	ASSTRQLTEAF
TRBJ2-7	TRBV25-1	ASSEFRSGEREGEQY
TRBJ1-1	TRBV6-1	ASSESRDRGGTEAF
TRBJ1-2	TRBV7-9	ASSLGPGAIYGYT
TRBJ1-6	TRBV9	ASSVGTERGSPLH
TRBJ2-7	TRBV9	AGSLGTSSYEQY
TRBJ1-6	TRBV15	ATSRGDSYNSPLH
TRBJ2-5	TRBV28	ASGDRGKETQY
TRBJ2-2	TRBV5-1	ASSNYIGSTGELF
TRBJ2-2	TRBV19	ASRTTGDTGELF
TRBJ1-1	TRBV5-1	ASSFISGAEAF
TRBJ1-4	TRBV25-1	ASSETGTGEKLF
TRBJ2-7	TRBV12-3/TRBV12-4	ASTPRLAGAYEQY
TRBJ2-7	TRBV29-1	SVVTGWSYEQY
TRBJ2-5	TRBV12-3/TRBV12-4	ASSLRGGPETQY
TRBJ2-5	TRBV28	ASSPGLAGDVTQETQY
TRBJ2-7	TRBV27	ASSLTGTGYYEQY
TRBJ1-2	TRBV12-3/TRBV12-4	ASSQTGELVDGYT
TRBJ1-5	TRBV6-1	ASSPPSAASNQPQH
TRBJ2-2	TRBV11-2	ASSYTSGRAGNTGELF
TRBJ2-2	TRBV28	ASSFLTPGAELF
TRBJ2-6	TRBV5-1	ASSRLSAWAGANVLT
TRBJ2-7	TRBV10-3	AISVDSGSYEQY
TRBJ2-7	TRBV7-9	ASSSASYSSYEQY
TRBJ2-5	TRBV27	ASSLLGGSGETQY
TRBJ2-7	TRBV12-3/TRBV12-4	ASSSQEPYEQY
TRBJ2-3	TRBV7-2	ASSLGAGGVDTQY
TRBJ1-3	TRBV6-1	ASSGQGISGNTIY
TRBJ1-5	TRBV3-1	ASQQGNQPQH
TRBJ2-7	TRBV12-3/TRBV12-4	ASSLAEGYYEQY
TRBJ1-6	TRBV6-2/TRBV6-3	ASSYGTELGSPLH
TRBJ2-2	TRBV6-2/TRBV6-3	ASSYLLAGVKELF
TRBJ2-7	TRBV28	ASNHPDGGYEQY
TRBJ2-7	TRBV19	ASSTSGRFYEQY
TRBJ1-2	TRBV12-3/TRBV12-4	ASRMTAIGGYT
TRBJ1-1	TRBV6-1	ASSDDGDTEAF
TRBJ2-4	TRBV6-5	ASSWDSKNIQY
TRBJ2-5	TRBV19	ASSGVAANQKETQY
TRBJ1-5	TRBV24-1	ATNYGPNQPQH
TRBJ1-5	TRBV12-3/TRBV12-4	ASSFGDPNQPQH
TRBJ1-1	TRBV6-5	ASSYGGRWTEAF
TRBJ2-7	TRBV6-5	ASSYGVVDSYEQY